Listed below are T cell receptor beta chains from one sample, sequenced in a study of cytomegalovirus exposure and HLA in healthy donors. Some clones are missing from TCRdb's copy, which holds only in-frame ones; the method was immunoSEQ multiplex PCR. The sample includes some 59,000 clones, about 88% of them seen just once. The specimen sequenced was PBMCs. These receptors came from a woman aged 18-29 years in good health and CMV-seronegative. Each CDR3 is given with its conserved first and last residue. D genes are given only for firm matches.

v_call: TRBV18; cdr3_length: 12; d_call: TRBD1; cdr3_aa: CASSGTGETQYF
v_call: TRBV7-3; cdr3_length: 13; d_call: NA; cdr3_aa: CASSQTANTEAFF
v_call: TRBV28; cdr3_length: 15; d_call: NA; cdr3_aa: CASSVDSLLNYGYTF
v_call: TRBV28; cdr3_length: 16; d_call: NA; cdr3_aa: CASSAPRGYSQETQYF
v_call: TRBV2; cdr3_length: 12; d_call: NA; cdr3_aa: CASFGGRYEQYF
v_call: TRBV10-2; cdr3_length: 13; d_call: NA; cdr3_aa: CASRDTSLYEQYF
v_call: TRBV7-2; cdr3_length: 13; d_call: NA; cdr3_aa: CASSSMEVYGYTF
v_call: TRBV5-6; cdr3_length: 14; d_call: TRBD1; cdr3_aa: CASSLRTGSYGYTF
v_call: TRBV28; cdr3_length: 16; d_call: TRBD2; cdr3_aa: CASSRRLAGGVDTQYF
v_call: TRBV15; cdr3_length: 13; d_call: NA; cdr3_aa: CATSSPWGSEAFF
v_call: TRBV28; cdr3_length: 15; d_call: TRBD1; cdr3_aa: CASSLPTGGGYGYTF
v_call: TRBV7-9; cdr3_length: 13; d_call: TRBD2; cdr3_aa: CASSSGLAGEQYF
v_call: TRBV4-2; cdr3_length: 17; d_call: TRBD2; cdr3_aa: CASSQDSGTSGRDTQYF
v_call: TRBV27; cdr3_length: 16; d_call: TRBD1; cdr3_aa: CASSLRRDRGSSEQFF
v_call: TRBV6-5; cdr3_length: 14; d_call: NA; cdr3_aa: CASSPRGDGNTIYF
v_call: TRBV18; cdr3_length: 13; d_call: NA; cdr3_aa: CASSPGQSYEQYF
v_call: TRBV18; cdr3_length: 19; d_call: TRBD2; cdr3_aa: CASSPGVSSAGGNINIQYF
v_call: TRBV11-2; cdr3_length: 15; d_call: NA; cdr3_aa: CASSSPGNWDTEAFF
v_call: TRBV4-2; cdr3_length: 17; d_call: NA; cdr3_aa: CASSQERAGGLNNEQFF
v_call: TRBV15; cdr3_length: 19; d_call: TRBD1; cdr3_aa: CATSRTVGQGVQRDNEQFF
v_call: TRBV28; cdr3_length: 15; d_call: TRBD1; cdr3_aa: CASSPIGTGNEKLFF
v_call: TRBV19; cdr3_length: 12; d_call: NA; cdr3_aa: CAGGVGNQPQHF
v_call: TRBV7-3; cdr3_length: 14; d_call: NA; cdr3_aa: CASSLTRSKETQYF
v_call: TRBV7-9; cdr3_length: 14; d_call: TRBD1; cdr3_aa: CASSFGQGSYEQYF
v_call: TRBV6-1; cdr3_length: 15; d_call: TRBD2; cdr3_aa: CASSETSGTYNEQFF
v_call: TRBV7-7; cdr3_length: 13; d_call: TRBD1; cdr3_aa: CASSTGVQETQYF
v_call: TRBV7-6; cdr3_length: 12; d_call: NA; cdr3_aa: CASSSSTDTQYF
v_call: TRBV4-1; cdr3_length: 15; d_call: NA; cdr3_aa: CASSHTGLSGNTIYF
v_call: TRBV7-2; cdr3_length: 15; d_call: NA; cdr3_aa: CASRFGGGRIYEQYF
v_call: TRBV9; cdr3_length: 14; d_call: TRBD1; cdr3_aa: CASSRTGSAYEQYF
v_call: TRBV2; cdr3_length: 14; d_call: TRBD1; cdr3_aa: CASSPDRGPAEAFF
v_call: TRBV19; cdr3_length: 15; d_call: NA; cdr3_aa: CASMRGQGLYNEQFF
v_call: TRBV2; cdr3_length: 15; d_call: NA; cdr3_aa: CASSVGDFANNEQFF
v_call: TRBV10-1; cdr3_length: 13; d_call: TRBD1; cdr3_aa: CASSRQGNTEAFF
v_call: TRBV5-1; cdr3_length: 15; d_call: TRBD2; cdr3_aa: CASSLSGRNYNEQFF
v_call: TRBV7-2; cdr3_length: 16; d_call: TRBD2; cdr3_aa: CASSRGRAGGPGEQFF
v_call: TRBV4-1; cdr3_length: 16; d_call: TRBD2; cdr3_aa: CASSQDPAGGPARSVF
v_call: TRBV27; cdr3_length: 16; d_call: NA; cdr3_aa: CASSPQAGVFQETQYF
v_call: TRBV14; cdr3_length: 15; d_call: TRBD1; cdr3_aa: CASSPRTGGNTEAFF
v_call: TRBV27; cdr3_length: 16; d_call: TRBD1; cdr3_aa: CASSSSVGTANYEQYF
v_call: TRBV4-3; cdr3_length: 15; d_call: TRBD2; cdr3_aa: CASSQELAGGYEQYF
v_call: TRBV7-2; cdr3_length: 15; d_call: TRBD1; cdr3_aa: CASSLQGASDYGYTF
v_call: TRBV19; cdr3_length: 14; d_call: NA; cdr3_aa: CASSIPRVDTEAFF
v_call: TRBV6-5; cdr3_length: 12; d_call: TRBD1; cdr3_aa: CASYGQGPQAFF
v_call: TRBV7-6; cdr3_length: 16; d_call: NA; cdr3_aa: CASSLEVEGSHYGYTF
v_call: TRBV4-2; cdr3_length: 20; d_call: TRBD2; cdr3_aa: CASSVRPPGLAGGGQETQYF
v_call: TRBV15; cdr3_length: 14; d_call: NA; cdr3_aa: CATSRTDTPEKLFF
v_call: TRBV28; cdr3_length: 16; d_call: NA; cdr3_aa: CASSPREESRPYGYTF
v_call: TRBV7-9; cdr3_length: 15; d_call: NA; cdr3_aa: CASSLGGGHEETQYF
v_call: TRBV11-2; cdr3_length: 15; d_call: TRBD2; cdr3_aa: CASSLAGGLNYEQYF
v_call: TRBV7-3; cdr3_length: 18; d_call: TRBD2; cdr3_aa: CASSQRVAGAFGTDTQYF
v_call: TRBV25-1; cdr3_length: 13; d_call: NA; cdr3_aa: CASSGTGRGTQYF
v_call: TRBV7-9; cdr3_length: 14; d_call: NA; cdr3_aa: CASSLDGHGGAQYF
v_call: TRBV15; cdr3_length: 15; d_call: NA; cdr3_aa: CATSRDRERGETQYF